This T cell receptor (beta chain) was found in a study of vaccination effects on CD4 cells after COVID-19. Study information: Following the second dose by a median of 72 days, the post-vaccine samples were obtained.

Data came from immunoSEQ multiplex PCR; TCRdb stores just in-frame clones and leaves some out. The data show 65,000 to 95,000 clones, with around 74% seen just once and more than 0.95% held by the top ten. Before sequencing took place, the ViraFEST assay used viral peptide pools to expand antigen-specific CD4+ T cells. The culture ran for approximately 10 days, and then CD4+ T cells were isolated. The vaccine given was either BNT162b2 or mRNA-1273, in two doses. The table lists this clone with a few counts. Its antigen is unidentified. Germline-derived CDR1 and CDR2 are LNHDA and SQIVND (reference sequence). The CDR3 covers 12 residues. Between the trimmed V and J ends, which lost 4 bases and 8 bases, there was a span of 11 bases.

The J gene is TRBJ1-1, the V gene TRBV19; D is perhaps TRBD1 (6 bases). The clonotype originates from a human donor who received a COVID-19 vaccine. The sequencing here drew on CD4+ T cells from PBMCs cultured with HCoV-OC43 spike peptides, taken after COVID-19 vaccination. Subset given: HCoV-OC43 spike overlapping peptide pool stimulation. In nucleotides, the CDR3 is TGTGCCAGTAGTAGACAAACAGGGGAAGCTTTCTTT. Its protein is CASSRQTGEAFF.